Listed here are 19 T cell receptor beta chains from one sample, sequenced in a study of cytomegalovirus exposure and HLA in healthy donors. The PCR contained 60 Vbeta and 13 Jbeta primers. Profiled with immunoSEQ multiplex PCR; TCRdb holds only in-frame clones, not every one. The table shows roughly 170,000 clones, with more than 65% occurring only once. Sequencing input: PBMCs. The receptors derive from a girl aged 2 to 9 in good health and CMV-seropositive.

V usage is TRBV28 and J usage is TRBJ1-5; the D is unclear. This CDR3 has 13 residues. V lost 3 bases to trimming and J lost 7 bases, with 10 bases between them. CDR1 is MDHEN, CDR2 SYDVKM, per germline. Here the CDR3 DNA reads TGTGCCAGCAGTTTGGCCTCGGGACAGCCCCAGCATTTT. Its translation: CASSLASGQPQHF.

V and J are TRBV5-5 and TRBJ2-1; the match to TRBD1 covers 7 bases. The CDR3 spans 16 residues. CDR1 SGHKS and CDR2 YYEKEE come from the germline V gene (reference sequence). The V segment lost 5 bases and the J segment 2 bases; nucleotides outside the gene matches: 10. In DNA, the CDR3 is TGTGCCAGCAGACCAACAGGGGAACCGCCCTACAATGAGCAGTTCTTC. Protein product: CASRPTGEPPYNEQFF.

CDR3 sequence reads: CASSQDAGRGMTDTQYF. In DNA form, the CDR3 reads TGTGCCAGCAGCCAAGATGCAGGCAGGGGGATGACAGATACGCAGTATTTT. This chain uses TRBV4-2 with TRBJ2-3, with 7 bases that match TRBD1. Germline V gives CDR1 LGHNA, CDR2 YNFKEQ. The CDR3 spans 17 residues. The J segment lost 3 bases and the V segment lost 0 bases, leaving 9 bases of the junction unmatched.

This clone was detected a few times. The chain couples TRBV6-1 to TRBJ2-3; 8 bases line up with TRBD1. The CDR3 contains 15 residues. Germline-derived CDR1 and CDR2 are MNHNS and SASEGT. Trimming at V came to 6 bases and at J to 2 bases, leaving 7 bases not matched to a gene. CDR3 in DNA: TGTGCCAGCAGGGCCGGGACAGGCACCACAGATACGCAGTATTTT. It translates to CASRAGTGTTDTQYF.

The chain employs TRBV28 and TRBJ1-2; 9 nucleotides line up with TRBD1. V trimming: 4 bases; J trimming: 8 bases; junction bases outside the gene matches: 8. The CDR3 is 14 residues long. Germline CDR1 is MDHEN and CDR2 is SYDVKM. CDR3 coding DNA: TGTGCCAGCAGTTCGCTCTGGACAGGGGAGGGCTACACCTTC. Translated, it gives CASSSLWTGEGYTF.

This CDR3 reads CASSYDRGPNEQFF. CDR3 in DNA: TGTGCCAGCAGTTATGACAGGGGGCCTAATGAGCAGTTCTTC. The rearrangement links TRBV6-1 to TRBJ2-1; 10 positions match TRBD1. This CDR3 has 14 amino acids. Germline-derived CDR1 and CDR2 are MNHNS and SASEGT. V was clipped by 5 bases and J by 7 bases; unmatched bases: 5.

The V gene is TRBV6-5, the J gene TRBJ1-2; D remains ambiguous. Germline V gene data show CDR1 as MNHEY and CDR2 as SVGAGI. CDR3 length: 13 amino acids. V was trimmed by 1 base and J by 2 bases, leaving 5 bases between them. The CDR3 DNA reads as TGTGCCAGCAGTTACTTGGCCAACTATGGCTACACCTTC. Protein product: CASSYLANYGYTF.

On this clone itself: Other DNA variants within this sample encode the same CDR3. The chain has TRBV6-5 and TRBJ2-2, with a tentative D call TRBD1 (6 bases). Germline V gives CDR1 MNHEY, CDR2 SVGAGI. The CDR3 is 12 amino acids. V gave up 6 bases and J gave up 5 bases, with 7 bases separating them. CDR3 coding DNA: TGTGCCAGCAGACAGGGAACCGGGGAGCTGTTTTTT. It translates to CASRQGTGELFF.

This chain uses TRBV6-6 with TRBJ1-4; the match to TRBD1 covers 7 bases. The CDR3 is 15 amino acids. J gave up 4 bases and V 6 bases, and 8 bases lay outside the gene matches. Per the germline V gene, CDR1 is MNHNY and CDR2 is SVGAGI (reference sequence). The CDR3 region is CASSKGTAVNEKLFF. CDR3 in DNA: TGTGCCAGCAGCAAAGGGACAGCCGTTAATGAAAAACTGTTTTTT.

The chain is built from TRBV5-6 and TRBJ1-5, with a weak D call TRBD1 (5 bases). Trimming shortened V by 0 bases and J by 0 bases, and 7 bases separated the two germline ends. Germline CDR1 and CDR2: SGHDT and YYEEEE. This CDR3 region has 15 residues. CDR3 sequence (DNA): TGTGCCAGCAGCTTGGCAAGGGGTAGCAATCAGCCCCAGCATTTT. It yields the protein CASSLARGSNQPQHF.

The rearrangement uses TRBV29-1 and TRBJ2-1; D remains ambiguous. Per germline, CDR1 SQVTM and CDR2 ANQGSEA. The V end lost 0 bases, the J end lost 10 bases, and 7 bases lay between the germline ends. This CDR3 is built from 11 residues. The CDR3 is CSVEDRQEQFF. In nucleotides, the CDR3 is TGCAGCGTTGAAGATCGCCAGGAGCAGTTCTTC.

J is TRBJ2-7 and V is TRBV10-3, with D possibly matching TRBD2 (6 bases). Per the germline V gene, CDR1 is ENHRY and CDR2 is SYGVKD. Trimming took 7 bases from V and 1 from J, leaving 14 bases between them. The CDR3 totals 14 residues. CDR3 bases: TGTGCCATCACAGAGGGGACTGGATCCTACGAGCAGTACTTC. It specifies CAITEGTGSYEQYF.

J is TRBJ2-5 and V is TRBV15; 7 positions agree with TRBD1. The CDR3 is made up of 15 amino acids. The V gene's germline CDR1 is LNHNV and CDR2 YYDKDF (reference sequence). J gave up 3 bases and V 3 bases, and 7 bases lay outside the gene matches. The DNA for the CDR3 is TGTGCCACCAGCAGGCCCCACAGGGGAGAAGAGACCCAGTACTTC. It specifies CATSRPHRGEETQYF.

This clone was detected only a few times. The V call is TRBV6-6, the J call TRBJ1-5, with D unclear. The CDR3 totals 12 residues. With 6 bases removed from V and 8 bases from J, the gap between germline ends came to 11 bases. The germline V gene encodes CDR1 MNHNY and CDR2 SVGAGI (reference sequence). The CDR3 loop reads CASSPPREPQHF. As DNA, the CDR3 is TGTGCCAGCAGCCCTCCGCGGGAGCCCCAGCATTTT.

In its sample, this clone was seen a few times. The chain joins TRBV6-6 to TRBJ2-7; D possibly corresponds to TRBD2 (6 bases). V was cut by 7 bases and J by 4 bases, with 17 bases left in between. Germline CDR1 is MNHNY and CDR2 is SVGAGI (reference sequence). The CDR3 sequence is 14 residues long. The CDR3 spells CASTPSRDLYEQYF. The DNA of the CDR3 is TGTGCCAGCACTCCCTCCCGGGACTTATACGAGCAGTACTTC.

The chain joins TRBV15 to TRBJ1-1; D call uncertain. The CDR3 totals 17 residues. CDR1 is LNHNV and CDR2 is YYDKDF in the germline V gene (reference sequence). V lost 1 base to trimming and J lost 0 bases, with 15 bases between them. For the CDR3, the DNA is TGTGCCACCAGCAGAGTTAGCGGTGTAAAGGTGAACACTGAAGCTTTCTTT. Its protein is CATSRVSGVKVNTEAFF.

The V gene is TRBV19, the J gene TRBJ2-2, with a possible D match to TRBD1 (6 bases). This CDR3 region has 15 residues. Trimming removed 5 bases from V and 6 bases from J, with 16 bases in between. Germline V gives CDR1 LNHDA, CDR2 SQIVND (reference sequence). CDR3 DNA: TGTGCCAGTAGTCGGACAGAAGTATTCTCCGGGGAGCTGTTTTTT. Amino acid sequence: CASSRTEVFSGELFF.

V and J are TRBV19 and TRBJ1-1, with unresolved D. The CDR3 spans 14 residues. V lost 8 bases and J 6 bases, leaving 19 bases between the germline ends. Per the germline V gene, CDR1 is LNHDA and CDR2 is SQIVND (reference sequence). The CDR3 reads CASESGPAGPEAFF. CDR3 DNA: TGTGCCAGTGAGAGCGGTCCGGCGGGTCCTGAAGCTTTCTTT.

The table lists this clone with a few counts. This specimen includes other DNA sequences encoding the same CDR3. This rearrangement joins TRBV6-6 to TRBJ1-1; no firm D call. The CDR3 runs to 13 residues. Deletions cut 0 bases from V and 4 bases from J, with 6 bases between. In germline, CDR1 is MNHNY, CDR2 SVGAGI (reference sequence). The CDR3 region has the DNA TGTGCCAGCAGTTACTCCGGAGGCACTGAAGCTTTCTTT. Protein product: CASSYSGGTEAFF.